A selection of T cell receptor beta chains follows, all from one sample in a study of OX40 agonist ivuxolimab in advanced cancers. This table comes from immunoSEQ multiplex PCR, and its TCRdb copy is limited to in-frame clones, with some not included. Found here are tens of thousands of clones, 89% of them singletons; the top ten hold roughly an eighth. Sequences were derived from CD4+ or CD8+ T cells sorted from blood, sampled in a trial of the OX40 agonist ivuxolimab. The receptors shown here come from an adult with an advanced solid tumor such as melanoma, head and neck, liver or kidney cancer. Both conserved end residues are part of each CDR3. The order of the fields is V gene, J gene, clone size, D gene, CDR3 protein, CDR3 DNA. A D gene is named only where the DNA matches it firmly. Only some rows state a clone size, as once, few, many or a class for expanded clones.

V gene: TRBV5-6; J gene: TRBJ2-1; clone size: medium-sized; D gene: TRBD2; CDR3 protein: CASSLGLAGGNEQFF; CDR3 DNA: TGTGCCAGCAGCTTGGGGCTAGCGGGAGGGAATGAGCAGTTCTTC
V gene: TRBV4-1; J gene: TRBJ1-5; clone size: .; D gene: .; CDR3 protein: CASSQIQGGGQPQHF; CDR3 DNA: TGCGCCAGCAGCCAGATACAGGGTGGCGGTCAGCCCCAGCATTTT
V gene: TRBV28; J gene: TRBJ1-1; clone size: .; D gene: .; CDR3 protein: CASSNVEKGLDEAFF; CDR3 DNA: TGTGCCAGCAGTAATGTTGAGAAGGGACTCGATGAAGCTTTCTTT
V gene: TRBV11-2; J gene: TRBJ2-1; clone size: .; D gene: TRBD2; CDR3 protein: CASSARGTSASNEQFF; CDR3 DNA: TGTGCCAGCAGCGCAAGGGGGACTAGCGCTAGCAATGAGCAGTTCTTC
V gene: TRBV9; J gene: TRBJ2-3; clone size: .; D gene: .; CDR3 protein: CASSVGRGTVSTDTQYF; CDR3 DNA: TGTGCCAGCAGCGTAGGGAGGGGGACAGTCAGCACAGATACGCAGTATTTT
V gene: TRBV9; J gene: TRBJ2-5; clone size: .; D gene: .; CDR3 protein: CASSGADHQETQYF; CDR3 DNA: TGTGCCAGCAGCGGAGCGGATCACCAAGAGACCCAGTACTTC
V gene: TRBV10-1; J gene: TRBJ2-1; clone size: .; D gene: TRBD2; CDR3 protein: CASSTGTSREQFF; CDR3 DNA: TGCGCCAGCAGTACCGGGACTAGCAGAGAGCAGTTCTTC
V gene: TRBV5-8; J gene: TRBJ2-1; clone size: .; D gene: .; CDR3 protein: CASSFPNEQFF; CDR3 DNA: TGTGCCAGCAGCTTCCCGAATGAGCAGTTCTTC
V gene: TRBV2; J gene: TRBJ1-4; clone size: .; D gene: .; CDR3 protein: CASLPRGGANEKLFF; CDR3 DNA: TGTGCCAGCCTCCCCCGCGGAGGAGCTAATGAAAAACTGTTTTTT
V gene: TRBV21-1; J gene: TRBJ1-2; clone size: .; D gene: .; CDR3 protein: CASSKGVTGTEVGTNYGYTF; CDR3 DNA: TGTGCCAGCAGCAAAGGTGTGACCGGGACAGAGGTTGGTACTAACTATGGCTACACCTTC
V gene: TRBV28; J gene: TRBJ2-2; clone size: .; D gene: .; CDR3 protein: CASSFGFRPPGTGELFF; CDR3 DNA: TGTGCCAGCAGTTTCGGCTTTCGGCCGCCCGGGACCGGGGAGCTGTTTTTT
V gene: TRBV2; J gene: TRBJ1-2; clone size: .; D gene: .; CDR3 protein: CASRGLGLAKRQVLWGYTF; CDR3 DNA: TGTGCCAGCAGGGGACTTGGGCTGGCGAAACGCCAAGTTCTATGGGGCTACACCTTC
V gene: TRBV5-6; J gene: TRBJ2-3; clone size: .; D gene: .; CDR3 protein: CASSWGNTQYF; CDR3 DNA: TGTGCCAGCAGCTGGGGAAATACGCAGTATTTT
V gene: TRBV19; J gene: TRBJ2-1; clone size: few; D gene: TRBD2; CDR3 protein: CASSIGLAGEEQFF; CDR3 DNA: TGTGCCAGTAGTATTGGACTAGCGGGAGAAGAGCAGTTCTTC
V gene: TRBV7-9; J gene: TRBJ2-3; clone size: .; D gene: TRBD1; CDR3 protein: CASSATGGALTSTDTQYF; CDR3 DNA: TGTGCCAGCAGCGCGACAGGGGGTGCACTCACTAGCACAGATACGCAGTATTTT
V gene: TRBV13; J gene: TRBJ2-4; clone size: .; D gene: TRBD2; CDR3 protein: CASSSRDYPDIQYF; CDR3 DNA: TGTGCCAGCAGCAGCAGGGACTACCCAGACATTCAGTACTTC
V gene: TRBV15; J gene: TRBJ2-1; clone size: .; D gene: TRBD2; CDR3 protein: CATSRGTSGRIEQFF; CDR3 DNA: TGTGCCACCAGCAGAGGGACTAGCGGGAGGATTGAGCAGTTCTTC
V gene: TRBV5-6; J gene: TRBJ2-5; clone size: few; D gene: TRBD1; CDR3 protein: CASSLDRGLRRETQYF; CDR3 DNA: TGTGCCAGCAGCTTGGACAGGGGGTTAAGGAGAGAGACCCAGTACTTC
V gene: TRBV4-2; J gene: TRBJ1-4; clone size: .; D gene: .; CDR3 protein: CASSQENRMANEKLFF; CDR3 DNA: TGTGCCAGCAGCCAAGAAAACAGGATGGCTAATGAAAAACTGTTTTTT